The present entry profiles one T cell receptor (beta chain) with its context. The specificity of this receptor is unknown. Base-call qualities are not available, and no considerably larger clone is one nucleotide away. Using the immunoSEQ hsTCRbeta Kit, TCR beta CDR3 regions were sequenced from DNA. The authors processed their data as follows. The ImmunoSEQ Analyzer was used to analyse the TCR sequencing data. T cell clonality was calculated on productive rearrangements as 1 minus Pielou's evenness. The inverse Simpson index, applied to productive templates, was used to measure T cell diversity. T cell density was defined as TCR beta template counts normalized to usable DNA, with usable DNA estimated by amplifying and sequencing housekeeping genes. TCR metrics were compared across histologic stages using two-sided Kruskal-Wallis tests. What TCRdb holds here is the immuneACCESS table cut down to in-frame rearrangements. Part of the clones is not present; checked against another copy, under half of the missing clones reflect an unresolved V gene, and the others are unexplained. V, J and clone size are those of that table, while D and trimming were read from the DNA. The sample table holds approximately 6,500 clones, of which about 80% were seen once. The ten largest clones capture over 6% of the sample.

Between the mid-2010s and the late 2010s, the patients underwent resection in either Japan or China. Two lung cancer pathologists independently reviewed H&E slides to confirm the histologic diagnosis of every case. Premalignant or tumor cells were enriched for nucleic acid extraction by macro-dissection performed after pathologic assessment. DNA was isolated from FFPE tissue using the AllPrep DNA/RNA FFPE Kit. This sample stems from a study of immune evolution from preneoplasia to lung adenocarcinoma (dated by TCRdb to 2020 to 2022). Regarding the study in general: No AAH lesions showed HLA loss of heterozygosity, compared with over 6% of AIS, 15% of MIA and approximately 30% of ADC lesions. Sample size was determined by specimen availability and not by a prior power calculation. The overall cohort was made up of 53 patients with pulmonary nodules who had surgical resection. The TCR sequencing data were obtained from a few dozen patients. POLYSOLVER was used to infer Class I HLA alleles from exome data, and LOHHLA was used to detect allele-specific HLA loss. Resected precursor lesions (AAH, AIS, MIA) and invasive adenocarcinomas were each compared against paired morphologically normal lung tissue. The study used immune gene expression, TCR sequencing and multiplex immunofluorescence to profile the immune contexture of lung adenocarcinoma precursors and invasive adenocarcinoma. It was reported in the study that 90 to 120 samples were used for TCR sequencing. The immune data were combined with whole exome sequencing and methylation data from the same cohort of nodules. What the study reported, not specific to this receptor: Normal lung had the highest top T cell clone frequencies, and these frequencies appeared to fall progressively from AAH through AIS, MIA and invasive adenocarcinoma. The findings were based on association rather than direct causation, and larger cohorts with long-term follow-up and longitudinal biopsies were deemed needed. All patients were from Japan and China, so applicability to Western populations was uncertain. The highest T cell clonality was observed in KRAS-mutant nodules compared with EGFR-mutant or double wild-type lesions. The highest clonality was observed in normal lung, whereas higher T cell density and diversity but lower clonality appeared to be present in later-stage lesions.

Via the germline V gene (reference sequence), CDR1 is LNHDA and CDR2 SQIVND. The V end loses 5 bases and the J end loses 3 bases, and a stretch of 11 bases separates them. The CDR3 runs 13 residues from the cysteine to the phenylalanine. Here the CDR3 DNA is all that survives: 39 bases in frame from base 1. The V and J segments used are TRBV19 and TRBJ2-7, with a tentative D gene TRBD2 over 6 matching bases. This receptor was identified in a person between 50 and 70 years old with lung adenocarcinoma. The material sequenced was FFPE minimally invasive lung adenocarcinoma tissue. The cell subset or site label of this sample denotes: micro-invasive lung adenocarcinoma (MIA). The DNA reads TGTGCCAGTAGTCCGGACGGGAGCTACGAGCAGTACTTC. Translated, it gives CASSPDGSYEQYF.